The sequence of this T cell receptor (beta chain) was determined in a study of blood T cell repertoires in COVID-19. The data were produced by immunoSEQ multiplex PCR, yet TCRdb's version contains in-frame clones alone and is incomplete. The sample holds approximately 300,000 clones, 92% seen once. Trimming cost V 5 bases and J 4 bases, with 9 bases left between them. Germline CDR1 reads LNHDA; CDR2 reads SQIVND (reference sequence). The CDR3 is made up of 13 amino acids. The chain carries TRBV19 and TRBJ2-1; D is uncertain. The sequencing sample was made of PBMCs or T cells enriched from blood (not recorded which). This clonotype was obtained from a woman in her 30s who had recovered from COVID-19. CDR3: CASSLGIYNEQFF. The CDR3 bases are TGTGCCAGTAGTTTGGGCATTTACAATGAGCAGTTCTTC.